One sample yielded the 32 T cell receptor beta chains listed below, sequenced in a study of CD8 T cell repertoires and HIV-1 epitope variants. Sequenced by immunoSEQ multiplex PCR; TCRdb stores in-frame clones only, minus some. The table shows 5,500 to 6,000 clones, with about two thirds occurring only once. No antigen has been assigned to these receptors. Sequencing used cultured CD8+ T cells derived from PBMCs. The receptors come from a male donor with HIV.

This clone appeared a few times. The rearrangement links TRBV6-1 to TRBJ1-5; the match to TRBD1 covers 7 bases. The junction had 4 bases not matched to a gene; V was cut back by 4 bases and J by 7 bases. There are 13 residues in the CDR3. Per germline, CDR1 MNHNS and CDR2 SASEGT. In DNA, the CDR3 is TGTGCCAGCAGTGTAGGGGGCTGGCAGCCCCAGCATTTT. It codes for CASSVGGWQPQHF.

The rearrangement joins TRBV4-3 to TRBJ1-1; the D gene is possibly TRBD1 (5 bases). Germline CDR1 and CDR2: LGHNA and YSLEER. This CDR3 spans 14 amino acids. The V gene lost 4 bases and the J gene lost 4 bases, with 13 bases spanning the gap. CDR3 region: CASSLHGTGTEAFF. The CDR3 DNA follows: TGCGCCAGCAGCCTCCATGGGACCGGCACTGAAGCTTTCTTT.

The chain couples TRBV4-3 to TRBJ1-1; D is ambiguous. V lost 0 bases and J lost 8, with 16 bases in between. Germline CDR1 is LGHNA and CDR2 is YSLEER. The CDR3 runs 15 residues. CDR3 nucleotides: TGCGCCAGCAGCCAAGATTTGGGTAGCACTTCAGAAGCTTTCTTT. As protein: CASSQDLGSTSEAFF.

This rearrangement joins TRBV29-1 to TRBJ2-3, with TRBD2 matching over 10 bases. The CDR3 totals 16 residues. Germline values: CDR1 SQVTM, CDR2 ANQGSEA. Losses at the gene ends were 4 bases for V and 10 bases for J; bases not matched to a gene: 17. CDR3 sequence reads: CSVVHPSGRRVWSQYF. CDR3 sequence (DNA): TGCAGCGTTGTTCACCCTAGCGGGAGAAGGGTCTGGTCGCAGTATTTT.

V usage is TRBV4-2 and J usage is TRBJ2-7, with D possibly called TRBD1 or TRBD2 (5 bases each). With 4 bases removed from V and 6 bases from J, the gap between germline ends came to 7 bases. Germline V gene data show CDR1 as LGHNA and CDR2 as YNFKEQ. CDR3 length: 11 amino acids. Here the CDR3 DNA reads TGTGCCAGCAGCCGTGGGGGCGAGCAGTACTTC. The encoded protein is CASSRGGEQYF.

The chain joins TRBV6-5 to TRBJ1-4; D remains unclear. The V end was cut by 4 bases, the J end by 3 bases, with 12 bases between. The germline CDR1 and CDR2 sequences are MNHEY and SVGAGI. This CDR3 comprises 15 residues. CDR3 nucleotides: TGTGCCAGCAGTTCCGGACCTCGCTCTAATGAAAAACTGTTTTTT. Protein product: CASSSGPRSNEKLFF.

This chain joins TRBV6-5 and TRBJ1-1; 7 bases map to TRBD1. The CDR3 consists of 15 residues. Germline CDR1 is MNHEY and CDR2 is SVGAGI. Unmatched junction bases numbered 6, after V lost 0 bases and J lost 5 bases. The CDR3 loop is CASSYSDRLRTEAFF. The CDR3 DNA reads as TGTGCCAGCAGTTACTCGGACAGGCTTAGGACTGAAGCTTTCTTT.

This clone was observed a handful of times. The chain has TRBV11-1 and TRBJ1-1; no definite D call. Germline V gene lookup returns CDR1 SGHAT and CDR2 FQDESV (reference sequence). This CDR3 has 13 residues. V shed 6 bases and J shed 1 base, with 9 bases lying between them. CDR3 DNA: TGTGCCAGCAGTTACTCATCGAACACTGAAGCTTTCTTT. This translates into CASSYSSNTEAFF.

In DNA form, the CDR3 reads TGTGCCAGCTCACCAACTAACAATGAGCAGTTCTTC. This gives the protein CASSPTNNEQFF. The chain is built from TRBV18 and TRBJ2-1; D remains ambiguous. In germline, CDR1 is KGHSH, CDR2 LQKENI. The CDR3 runs to 12 residues. Trimming removed 2 bases from V and 5 bases from J, with 4 bases in between.

CDR3 sequence (DNA): TGTGCCAGCAGCTTGGGAGGGGACGGGGAGCTGTTTTTT. This sequence encodes CASSLGGDGELFF. The rearrangement uses TRBV5-6 and TRBJ2-2; D tentatively fits TRBD1 or TRBD2 (5 bases each). CDR3 size: 13 residues. The germline V gene has CDR1 SGHDT and CDR2 YYEEEE. V was pared by 0 bases and J by 7 bases, with 7 bases between.

The rearrangement links TRBV11-1 to TRBJ2-1; 7 positions match TRBD2. CDR3 length equals 19 residues. J was trimmed by 1 base and V by 0 bases; bases with no gene match: 12. CDR1 is SGHAT, CDR2 FQDESV, per germline (reference sequence). The CDR3 sequence: CASSLAYSREVGSYNEQFF. The CDR3 DNA reads as TGTGCCAGCAGCTTAGCGTATAGCCGGGAGGTTGGGTCCTACAATGAGCAGTTCTTC. Full variable domain (rest looked up from reference TRBV11-1 and TRBJ2-1): EAEVAQSPRYKITEKSQAVAFWCDPISGHATLYWYRQILGQGPELLVQFQDESVVDDSQLPKDRFSAERLKGVDSTLKIQPAELGDSAMYLCASSLAYSREVGSYNEQFFGPGTRLTVL.

This chain links TRBV6-5 with TRBJ2-7, with 8 bases aligning to TRBD2. V lost 6 bases, J lost 6 bases, and 4 bases stayed unmatched. The germline V gene has CDR1 MNHEY and CDR2 SVGAGI. The CDR3 runs 12 residues. The CDR3 bases are TGTGCCAGCAGCCCGGGGGGGGGCGAGCAGTACTTC. This translates into CASSPGGGEQYF.

This chain joins TRBV5-1 and TRBJ2-3, with D unresolved. The CDR3 extends over 14 amino acids. V was trimmed by 2 bases and J by 2 bases, leaving 9 bases between them. The germline V gene encodes CDR1 SGHRS and CDR2 YFSETQ. CDR3 sequence (DNA): TGCGCCAGCAGCTTTGATAAGACCACAGATACGCAGTATTTT. Translating it yields CASSFDKTTDTQYF.

The rearrangement uses TRBV10-3 and TRBJ2-3; 9 bases line up with TRBD2. The CDR3 covers 16 residues. Looked up from germline, CDR1 is ENHRY and CDR2 is SYGVKD. The V gene end was trimmed by 0 bases and the J gene end by 4 bases; junction bases not matched to a gene: 5. CDR3 sequence: CAISESSVAGADTQYF. CDR3 sequence (DNA): TGTGCCATCAGTGAGTCCTCCGTAGCGGGAGCAGATACGCAGTATTTT.

The chain uses TRBV6-5 and TRBJ2-7; 8 bases match TRBD1. J lost 6 bases, V lost 7 bases, and 8 bases had no gene match. This CDR3 has 13 amino acids. The germline CDR1 and CDR2 sequences are MNHEY and SVGAGI. CDR3 region: CASTRTGTGEQYF. The CDR3 coding sequence is TGTGCCAGCACCAGGACAGGGACCGGCGAGCAGTACTTC.

The chain employs TRBV4-1 and TRBJ1-1; 7 bases fit TRBD1. The CDR3 is 14 residues long. Germline CDR1 MGHRA, CDR2 YSYEKL. Germline trimming cut 1 base from V and 10 bases from J; bases unmatched to any gene: 9. In DNA form, the CDR3 reads TGCGCCAGCAGCCAAGTGGCAGGGGGAATTGCAGCTTTCTTT. It yields the protein CASSQVAGGIAAFF.

The sample holds a few counts of this clone. The rearrangement uses TRBV27 and TRBJ2-7; maybe TRBD2 (5 bases). CDR1 MNHEY and CDR2 SMNVEV come from the germline V gene (reference sequence). Trimming shortened V by 8 bases and J by 5 bases, and 16 bases separated the two germline ends. The CDR3 is made up of 13 amino acids. CDR3 amino acids: CASGEGTPDEQYF. The DNA for the CDR3 is TGTGCCAGCGGAGAGGGTACCCCCGACGAGCAGTACTTC.

This clone is medium-sized. J is TRBJ2-5 and V is TRBV14; perhaps TRBD2 as D (6 bases). CDR3 length: 14 residues. Germline V gives CDR1 SGHDN, CDR2 FVKESK. V lost 1 base, J lost 7 bases, and 13 bases lay in between. Here the CDR3 DNA reads TGTGCCAGCAGCCAAGTGCGGGGCCGGGGGACCCAGTACTTC. Encoded protein: CASSQVRGRGTQYF.

This chain uses TRBV28 with TRBJ2-2; D possibly corresponds to TRBD1 (7 bases). Trimming cost V 5 bases and J 5 bases, with 21 bases left between them. This CDR3 spans 17 amino acids. Germline-derived CDR1 and CDR2 are MDHEN and SYDVKM. This CDR3 reads CASSRGTAPWETGELFF. The CDR3 region has the DNA TGTGCCAGCAGTCGCGGGACAGCCCCATGGGAGACCGGGGAGCTGTTTTTT.

The rearrangement uses TRBV2 and TRBJ2-1, with 7 bases fitting TRBD2. The CDR3 length is 15 residues. V lost 8 bases and J lost 6; bases outside the gene matches: 13. Germline V gene sequence: CDR1 SNHLY, CDR2 FYNNEI. CDR3 residues: CASSSSGALSNEQFF. The CDR3 coding sequence is TGTGCCAGCTCCTCGAGCGGGGCCCTCTCCAATGAGCAGTTCTTC.

A single count supports this clone. The V call is TRBV12-2, the J call TRBJ2-3; no DNA check was done on the table's D call, TRBD2. TRBV12-2 is shown as a pseudogene. The CDR3 consists of 13 residues. The CDR3 reads CASRLPFTDTQYF. The CDR3 region has the DNA TGTGCAAGTCGCCTACCGTTCACAGATACGCAGTATTTT.

The rearrangement links TRBV28 to TRBJ2-2, with 13 bases aligning to TRBD2. The trim removed 6 bases at V and 2 bases at J, leaving 6 bases unmatched. CDR3 length: 17 amino acids. Per the germline V gene, CDR1 is MDHEN and CDR2 is SYDVKM. CDR3 amino acids: CASSPWTSGRNTGELFF. In DNA form, the CDR3 reads TGTGCCAGCAGCCCGTGGACTAGCGGGAGAAACACCGGGGAGCTGTTTTTT.

Only a few counts were recorded for this clone. The chain employs TRBV6-5 and TRBJ1-1, with 7 bases identical to TRBD1. The CDR3 runs 14 residues. Germline V lookup: CDR1 MNHEY, CDR2 SVGAGI. Trimming took 3 bases from V and 1 from J; bases not matched to a gene: 2. Written as DNA, the CDR3 is TGTGCCAGCAGTTATGAGGGGGCGAACACTGAAGCTTTCTTT. It yields the protein CASSYEGANTEAFF.

In its sample, this clone is medium-sized. The chain links TRBV27 to TRBJ2-1, with D possibly being TRBD1 (6 bases). This CDR3 has 17 residues. V was cut by 2 bases and J by 0 bases, with 14 bases left in between. The germline gives CDR1 MNHEY, CDR2 SMNVEV (reference sequence). The CDR3 is CASSLKQGEGSYNEQFF. Here the CDR3 DNA reads TGTGCCAGCAGTTTAAAACAGGGTGAGGGCTCCTACAATGAGCAGTTCTTC.

This chain uses TRBV12-5 with TRBJ1-2; TRBD1 agrees at 7 bases. The CDR3 sequence is 14 residues long. Losses at the gene ends were 5 bases for V and 4 bases for J; bases not matched to a gene: 7. Germline CDR1 is LGHNT and CDR2 is FRNRAP. As DNA, the CDR3 is TGTGCTAGTGGTACAGGGGATCGCTCCTATGGCTACACCTTC. It yields the protein CASGTGDRSYGYTF.

The J gene is TRBJ2-3, the V gene TRBV4-2, with TRBD2 matching 9 bases. Germline V CDR1 and CDR2: LGHNA, YNFKEQ. There are 15 residues in the CDR3. J was trimmed by 1 base and V by 1 base; bases with no gene match: 0. CDR3 protein: CASSQASGGTDTQYF. Here the CDR3 DNA reads TGTGCCAGCAGCCAAGCTAGCGGGGGCACAGATACGCAGTATTTT.

CDR3 nucleotides: TGTGCCAGCAAGGACAGGGTAATCAACGAGCAGTACTTC. It encodes CASKDRVINEQYF. The V call is TRBV28, the J call TRBJ2-7, with 8 bases identical to TRBD1. The V segment lost 7 bases and the J segment 5 bases; nucleotides outside the gene matches: 7. This CDR3 comprises 13 residues. Germline V lookup: CDR1 MDHEN, CDR2 SYDVKM.

This clone has more than one count but fewer than ten. This chain links TRBV28 with TRBJ2-2; D is unresolved. The germline V gene encodes CDR1 MDHEN and CDR2 SYDVKM. V was shortened by 5 bases and J by 4 bases, with 8 bases between the two germline ends. This CDR3 contains 13 residues. The CDR3 sequence: CASSKQSTGELFF. CDR3 DNA: TGTGCCAGCAGTAAACAAAGCACCGGGGAGCTGTTTTTT.

The chain is built from TRBV29-1 and TRBJ1-3; D unclear. V was trimmed by 6 bases and J by 4 bases, leaving 7 bases between them. Germline CDR1 SQVTM, CDR2 ANQGSEA. The CDR3 extends over 11 amino acids. The CDR3 DNA sequence: TGCAGCGTCGAACAGGGAAACACCATATATTTT. Its translation: CSVEQGNTIYF. Full variable domain (outside the CDR3, taken from reference TRBV29-1 and TRBJ1-3): SAVISQKPSRDICQRGTSLTIQCQVDSQVTMMFWYRQQPGQSLTLIATANQGSEATYESGFVIDKFPISRPNLTFSTLTVSNMSPEDSSIYLCSVEQGNTIYFGEGSWLTVV.

CDR3 in DNA: TGTGCCAGCAGCCCAGAGGGGACCTTCAATCAGCCCCAGCATTTT. Amino acids: CASSPEGTFNQPQHF. The gene calls are TRBV28 and TRBJ1-5; a possible D gene is TRBD1 (5 bases). The CDR3 length is 15 residues. Germline V gene data show CDR1 as MDHEN and CDR2 as SYDVKM. V lost 6 bases and J 3 bases, leaving 15 bases between the germline ends.

This clone has a handful of counts. This chain joins TRBV7-8 and TRBJ2-2; D is unresolved. The CDR3 is 16 residues long. Germline assignment: CDR1 SGHVS and CDR2 FQNEAQ. V was shortened by 2 bases and J by 4 bases, with 14 bases between the two germline ends. The CDR3 sequence is CASSLFGPPVTGELFF. The CDR3 coding sequence is TGTGCCAGCAGCTTATTCGGCCCCCCGGTCACCGGGGAGCTGTTTTTT.

The chain has TRBV2 and TRBJ2-7; no clear D gene. There are 10 residues in the CDR3. V lost 4 bases and J 3 bases, leaving 1 base between the germline ends. Germline V CDR1 and CDR2: SNHLY, FYNNEI. CDR3 nucleotide sequence: TGTGCCAGCAGTGTCTACGAGCAGTACTTC. It codes for CASSVYEQYF.